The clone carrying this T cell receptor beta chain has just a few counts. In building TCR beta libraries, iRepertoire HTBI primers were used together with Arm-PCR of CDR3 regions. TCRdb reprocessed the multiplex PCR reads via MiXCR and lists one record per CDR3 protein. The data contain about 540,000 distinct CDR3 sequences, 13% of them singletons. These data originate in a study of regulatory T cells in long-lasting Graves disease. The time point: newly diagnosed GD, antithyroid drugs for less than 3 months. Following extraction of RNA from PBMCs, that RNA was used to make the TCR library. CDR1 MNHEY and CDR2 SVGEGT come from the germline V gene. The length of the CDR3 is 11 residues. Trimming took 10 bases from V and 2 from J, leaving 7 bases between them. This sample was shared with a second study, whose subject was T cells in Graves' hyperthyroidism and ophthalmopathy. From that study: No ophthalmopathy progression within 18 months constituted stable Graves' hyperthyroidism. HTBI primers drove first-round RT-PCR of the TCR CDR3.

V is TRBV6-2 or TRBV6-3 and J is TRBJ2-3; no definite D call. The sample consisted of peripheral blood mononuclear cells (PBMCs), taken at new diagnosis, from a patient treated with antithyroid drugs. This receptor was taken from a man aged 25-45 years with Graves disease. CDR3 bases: TGTGCCACAGTGTACACAGATACGCAGTATTTT. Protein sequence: CATVYTDTQYF.